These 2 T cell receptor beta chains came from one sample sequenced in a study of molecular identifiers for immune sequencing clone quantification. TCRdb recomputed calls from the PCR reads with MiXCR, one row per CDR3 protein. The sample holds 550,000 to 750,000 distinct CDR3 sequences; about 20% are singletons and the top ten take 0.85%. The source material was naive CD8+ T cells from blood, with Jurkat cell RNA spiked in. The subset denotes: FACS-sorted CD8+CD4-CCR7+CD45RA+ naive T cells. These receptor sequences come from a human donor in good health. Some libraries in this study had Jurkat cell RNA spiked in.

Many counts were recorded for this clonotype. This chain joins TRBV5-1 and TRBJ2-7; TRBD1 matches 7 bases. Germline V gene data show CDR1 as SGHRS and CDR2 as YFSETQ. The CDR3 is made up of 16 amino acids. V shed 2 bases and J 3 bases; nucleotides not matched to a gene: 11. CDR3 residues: CASSLSGPGGFYEQYF. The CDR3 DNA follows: TGCGCCAGCAGCTTAAGTGGGCCAGGGGGTTTCTACGAGCAGTACTTC.

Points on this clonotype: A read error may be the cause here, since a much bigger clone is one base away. CDR3 nucleotides: TGTGCCAGCAGCTTAATTGGACCTGGGGAGCAGTCCTTC. This gives the protein CASSLIGPGEQSF. This sequence joins TRBV7-2 and TRBJ2-1; weak D call: TRBD2 (5 bases). Looked up from germline, CDR1 is SGHTA and CDR2 is FQGNSA. This CDR3 has 13 residues.